This T cell receptor beta chain was identified during a study of shared clonotypes between healthy human individuals. Points on this clone: Its antigen is currently unknown.

V gave up 6 bases and J gave up 0 bases; unmatched junction bases: 12. Germline assignment: CDR1 SNHLY and CDR2 FYNNEI. The CDR3 totals 17 residues. Sequencing was performed with immunoSEQ multiplex PCR; in TCRdb, only in-frame clones are kept and a portion is missing. The table records over a million clones, around 82% of them present only once. Overall study findings and caveats: Generation probabilities were higher for clonotypes shared across all four sorted-subset donors than for unshared ones.

All donors qualified as healthy HIV-negative adults and had experienced no recent acute infections or vaccinations. The clonotype was recovered from a man between 18 and 29 years old in good health. Some clones in this sample may be carry-over from other donors' samples. Sequenced input: memory CD4+ T cells from PBMCs. Sample subset: CD45RA-negative fraction. The chain combines TRBV2 with TRBJ2-7; 9 bases agree with TRBD1. CDR3 loop: CASRPGTGNPGSYEQYF. The DNA of the CDR3 is TGTGCCAGCAGGCCCGGGACAGGGAACCCTGGCTCCTACGAGCAGTACTTC.